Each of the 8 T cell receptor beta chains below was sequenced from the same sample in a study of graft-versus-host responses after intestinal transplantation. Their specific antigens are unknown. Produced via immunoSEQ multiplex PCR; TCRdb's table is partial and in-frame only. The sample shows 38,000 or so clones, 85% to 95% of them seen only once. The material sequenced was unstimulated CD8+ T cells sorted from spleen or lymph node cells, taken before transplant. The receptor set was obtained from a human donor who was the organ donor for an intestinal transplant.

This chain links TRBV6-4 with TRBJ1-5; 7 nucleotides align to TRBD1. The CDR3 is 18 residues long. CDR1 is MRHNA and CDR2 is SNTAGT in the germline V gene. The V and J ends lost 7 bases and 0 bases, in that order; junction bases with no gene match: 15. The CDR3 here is CASTPEDRKTYSNQPQHF. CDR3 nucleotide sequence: TGTGCCAGCACCCCAGAGGACAGGAAAACATATAGCAATCAGCCCCAGCATTTT.

CDR3 nucleotide sequence: TGTGCCAGCAGCTTAGCGGGTACCGCGGATACGCAGTATTTT. This encodes CASSLAGTADTQYF. The chain is built from TRBV7-8 and TRBJ2-3; D is unresolved. Trimming shortened V by 0 bases and J by 6 bases, and 10 bases separated the two germline ends. The CDR3 runs to 14 residues. The germline V gene encodes CDR1 SGHVS and CDR2 FQNEAQ.

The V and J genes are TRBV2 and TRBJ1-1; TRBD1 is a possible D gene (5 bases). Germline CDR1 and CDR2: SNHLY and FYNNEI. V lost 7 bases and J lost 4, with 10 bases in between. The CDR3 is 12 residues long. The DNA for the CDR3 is TGTGCCAGCACTATGGGGGTCACTGAAGCTTTCTTT. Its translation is CASTMGVTEAFF.

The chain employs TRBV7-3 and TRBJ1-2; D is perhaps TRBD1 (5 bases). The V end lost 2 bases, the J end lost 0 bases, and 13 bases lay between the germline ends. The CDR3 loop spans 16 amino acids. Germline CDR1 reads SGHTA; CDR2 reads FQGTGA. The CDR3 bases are TGTGCCAGCAGCTTAGATGTCAGGGTAGCTAACTATGGCTACACCTTC. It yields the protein CASSLDVRVANYGYTF. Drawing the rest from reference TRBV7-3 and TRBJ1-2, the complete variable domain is GAGVSQTPSNKVTEKGKYVELRCDPISGHTALYWYRQSLGQGPEFLIYFQGTGAADDSGLPNDRFFAVRPEGSVSTLKIQRTERGDSAVYLCASSLDVRVANYGYTFGSGTRLTVV.

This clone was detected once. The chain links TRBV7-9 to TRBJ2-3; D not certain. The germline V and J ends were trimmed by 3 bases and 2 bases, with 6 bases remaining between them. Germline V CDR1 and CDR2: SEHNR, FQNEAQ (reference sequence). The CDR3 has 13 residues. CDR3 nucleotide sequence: TGTGCCAGCAGCTTGTCTTACACAGATACGCAGTATTTT. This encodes CASSLSYTDTQYF.

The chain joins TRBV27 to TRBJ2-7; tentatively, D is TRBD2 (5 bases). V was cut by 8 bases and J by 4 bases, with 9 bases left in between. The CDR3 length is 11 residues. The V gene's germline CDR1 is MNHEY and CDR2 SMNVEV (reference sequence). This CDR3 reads CASQSGYEQYF. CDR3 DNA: TGTGCCAGCCAGTCGGGGTACGAGCAGTACTTC.

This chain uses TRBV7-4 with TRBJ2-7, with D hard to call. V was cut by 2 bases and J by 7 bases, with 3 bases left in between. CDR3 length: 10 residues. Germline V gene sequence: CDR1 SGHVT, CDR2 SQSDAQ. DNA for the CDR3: TGTGCCAGCAGCTTAAAGGAGCAGTACTTC. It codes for CASSLKEQYF.

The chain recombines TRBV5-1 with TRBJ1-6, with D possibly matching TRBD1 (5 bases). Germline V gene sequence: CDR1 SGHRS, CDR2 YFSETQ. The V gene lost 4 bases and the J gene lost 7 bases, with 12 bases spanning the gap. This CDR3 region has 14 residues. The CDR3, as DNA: TGCGCCAGCAGCAGACGAAGGGGAAATTCACCCCTCCACTTT. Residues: CASSRRRGNSPLHF.